These T cell receptor beta chains were read from a single sample in a study of blood T cells in healthy people across ages. TCRdb independently ran MiXCR on the 5' RACE reads; one entry per CDR3 protein. The sample has over 1,500,000 distinct CDR3 sequences, 40% to 55% seen once. Sequenced sample: blood. The receptors derive from a woman in her forties in good health. The CDR3 runs from the conserved cysteine through the conserved F or W. Fields, in order: J gene, clone size, V gene, D gene, CDR3 protein, CDR3 DNA. D genes are given only for firm matches. Clone size is shown for a subset of rows, as once, few, many or a class of expanded clone.

>TRBJ2-7|-|TRBV6-6|TRBD2
CASNYSGGSSYEQYF
TGTGCCAGCAATTACTCGGGGGGATCTTCCTACGAGCAGTACTTC
>TRBJ2-3|-|TRBV7-9|-
CASSLPGAPDGLDTQYF
TGTGCCAGCAGCTTACCTGGGGCCCCTGATGGGTTAGATACGCAGTATTTT
>TRBJ2-7|many|TRBV6-5|TRBD1
CASRRPGQGTNEQYF
TGTGCCAGCAGGAGGCCGGGACAGGGTACCAACGAGCAGTACTTC
>TRBJ2-4|many|TRBV7-2|-
CASSSGTGVKYF
TGTGCCAGCAGCTCCGGGACGGGCGTAAAGTACTTC
>TRBJ1-2|few|TRBV10-3|-
CAISESRAGRSGYTF
TGTGCCATCAGTGAGTCACGGGCAGGGCGAAGCGGCTACACCTTC
>TRBJ2-7|-|TRBV29-1|TRBD1
CSFGQGAYEQYF
TGCAGCTTCGGACAGGGGGCGTACGAGCAGTACTTC
>TRBJ2-7|few|TRBV6-2/TRBV6-3|-
CASSYTPNYEQYF
TGTGCCAGCAGTTACACACCTAACTACGAGCAGTACTTC
>TRBJ1-2|many|TRBV18|-
CASSPGYRTANYGYTF
TGTGCCAGCTCACCAGGGTACAGGACCGCTAACTATGGCTACACCTTC
>TRBJ2-5|few|TRBV24-1|-
CATGLGPRGPVLQETQYF
TGTGCCACCGGCTTAGGCCCGAGGGGCCCCGTCCTACAAGAGACCCAGTACTTC
>TRBJ1-2|-|TRBV15|TRBD1
CATSRTADRTNYGYTF
TGTGCCACCAGCAGAACAGCGGACAGGACCAACTATGGCTACACCTTC
>TRBJ2-4|-|TRBV7-2|-
CASSDWMGNQDIQYF
TGTGCCAGCAGCGACTGGATGGGTAACCAGGACATTCAGTACTTC
>TRBJ2-5|few|TRBV12-3/TRBV12-4|-
CASRTFGPYNEQYF
TGTGCCAGCAGAACCTTTGGACCCTACAATGAGCAGTACTTC
>TRBJ2-1|-|TRBV19|-
CASSKGLGYNEQFF
TGTGCCAGTAGTAAGGGGCTAGGCTACAATGAGCAGTTCTTC
>TRBJ2-5|-|TRBV7-2|-
CASSAWTFPGPPNNEQYF
TGTGCCAGCAGCGCGTGGACTTTCCCCGGTCCCCCAAACAATGAGCAGTACTTC
>TRBJ2-7|few|TRBV5-1|-
CASSIQASTNPRPYF
TGCGCCAGCAGCATCCAGGCGAGTACAAATCCCCGACCGTACTTC
>TRBJ2-4|-|TRBV6-5|-
CASKGGRGLAKNIQYF
TGTGCCAGCAAGGGTGGGCGGGGATTAGCCAAAAACATTCAGTACTTC
>TRBJ1-4|-|TRBV7-2|TRBD1
CASSLKRQGYEKLFF
TGTGCCAGCAGCTTAAAGAGACAGGGCTATGAAAAACTGTTTTTT
>TRBJ2-1|-|TRBV7-2|TRBD2
CASSLEVAGGRNEQFF
TGTGCCAGCAGCTTAGAAGTAGCGGGGGGCAGGAATGAGCAGTTCTTC
>TRBJ2-6|few|TRBV9|TRBD1
CASSFRRGQGVSGANVLTF
TGTGCCAGCAGCTTCAGGCGGGGACAGGGGGTCTCTGGGGCCAACGTCCTGACTTTC
>TRBJ1-2|-|TRBV12-3/TRBV12-4|TRBD1
CASSSTRTGRNGYTF
TGTGCCAGCAGTTCGACAAGGACAGGGAGGAATGGCTACACCTTC